The 24 T cell receptor beta chains in this list originate from one sample, sequenced in a study of T cell responses to AZD1222 COVID-19 vaccine. Libraries were prepared by immunoSEQ multiplex PCR; TCRdb keeps only in-frame clonotypes and omits some of them. Of about 120,000 clones listed, roughly 84% are singletons. The sequenced sample was peripheral blood, obtained on day 0 of AZD1222 vaccination. All receptors derive from an adult in good health.

For the CDR3, the DNA is TGTGCCAGCAGCAGAACCGGGACAGTTGAGACCCAGTACTTC. It yields the protein CASSRTGTVETQYF. The chain is built from TRBV28 and TRBJ2-5; TRBD1 matches at 7 bases. The CDR3 is 14 residues long. The ends lost 6 bases at V and 5 bases at J; junction bases unmatched: 9. CDR1 is MDHEN, CDR2 SYDVKM, per germline.

This rearrangement joins TRBV21-1 to TRBJ2-5. TRBV21-1 is classified as a pseudogene. The CDR3 covers 15 residues. CDR3: CASSKAPVGNETQYF. The CDR3 DNA follows: TGTGCCAGCAGCAAAGCTCCTGTGGGAAATGAGACCCAGTACTTC.

J is TRBJ2-7 and V is TRBV6-5, with D uncertain. Trimming took off 3 bases at V and 0 bases at J, with 9 bases between the two ends. The CDR3 length is 14 residues. Looked up from germline, CDR1 is MNHEY and CDR2 is SVGAGI. CDR3 DNA sequence: TGTGCCAGCAGTTATGGCAGATTCTCCTACGAGCAGTACTTC. It codes for CASSYGRFSYEQYF.

The chain couples TRBV11-2 to TRBJ2-4; D tentatively fits TRBD1 or TRBD2 (6 bases each). The V gene lost 1 base and the J gene lost 8 bases, with 21 bases spanning the gap. The germline CDR1 and CDR2 sequences are SGHAT and FQNNGV. CDR3 length: 17 amino acids. CDR3 sequence reads: CASSLGFGGAGLYIQYF. The CDR3 DNA is TGTGCCAGCAGCTTAGGTTTCGGGGGCGCGGGTCTTTACATTCAGTACTTC.

The gene calls are TRBV11-2 and TRBJ2-7; TRBD1 matches at 11 bases. Germline assignment: CDR1 SGHAT and CDR2 FQNNGV. This CDR3 contains 16 residues. V was pared by 3 bases and J by 4 bases, with 8 bases of the junction left unmatched. The CDR3 DNA reads as TGTGCCAGCAGCTTCGGACTCGGGACAGGGGGGTACGAGCAGTACTTC. It specifies CASSFGLGTGGYEQYF.

The V gene is TRBV10-2, the J gene TRBJ1-1, with D unclear. The germline CDR1 and CDR2 sequences are WSHSY and SAAADI. The CDR3 length is 15 residues. The V gene lost 2 bases and the J gene lost 1 base, with 11 bases spanning the gap. The CDR3 nucleotides read TGCGCCAGCAGTGAGCCCAAGGCCGGGAACACTGAAGCTTTCTTT. Translated, it gives CASSEPKAGNTEAFF.

The rearrangement uses TRBV3-1 (or the pseudogene TRBV3-2) and TRBJ2-5; possibly TRBD1 or TRBD2 for D (6 bases each). CDR3 length equals 14 residues. Germline CDR1 is LGHDT and CDR2 is YNNKEL (reference sequence). V shed 3 bases and J shed 9 bases, with 17 bases lying between them. CDR3 sequence: CASSQNGGRRAQYF. The CDR3 DNA follows: TGTGCCAGCAGCCAGAATGGGGGGCGGAGGGCCCAGTACTTC.

The chain's CDR3 is CASSQPPGQGRIKRKKLFF. The CDR3 bases are TGCGCCAGCAGCCAACCCCCTGGACAGGGCCGGATAAAAAGGAAAAAACTGTTTTTT. This chain links TRBV4-1 with TRBJ1-4; 8 bases fit TRBD1. V was clipped by 2 bases and J by 9 bases; unmatched bases: 20. This CDR3 comprises 19 residues. CDR1 is MGHRA, CDR2 YSYEKL, per germline.

The V gene is TRBV11-2, the J gene TRBJ1-6; D perhaps matches TRBD1 (5 bases). The germline V and J ends were trimmed by 7 bases and 8 bases, with 15 bases remaining between them. Germline-derived CDR1 and CDR2 are SGHAT and FQNNGV. CDR3 length: 14 amino acids. CDR3 region: CASTRQSGHSPLHF. CDR3 DNA: TGTGCCAGCACCCGACAGTCCGGGCATTCACCCCTCCACTTT.

The chain recombines TRBV18 with TRBJ1-1; 12 bases line up with TRBD1. Germline CDR1 is KGHSH and CDR2 is LQKENI. V shed 6 bases, J shed 8 bases, and the junction held 10 bases outside the gene matches. This CDR3 region has 15 residues. The CDR3 nucleotides read TGTGCCAGCTCCCAACAGACCGGGACAGGGGGCGAAGCTTTCTTT. Protein sequence: CASSQQTGTGGEAFF.

The chain carries TRBV4-1 and TRBJ2-5; D remains unclear. The CDR3 contains 13 residues. V was clipped by 4 bases and J by 2 bases, with 8 bases between them. Germline CDR1 and CDR2: MGHRA and YSYEKL. This chain's CDR3 is CASSRGPQETQYF. The CDR3 region has the DNA TGCGCCAGCAGCCGAGGACCGCAAGAGACCCAGTACTTC.

The chain links TRBV18 to TRBJ1-1; D remains ambiguous. CDR1 and CDR2 from the germline V gene are KGHSH and LQKENI. The V and J ends lost 1 base and 1 base respectively, with 4 bases between them. The CDR3 runs to 13 residues. The chain's CDR3 is CASSPRQNTEAFF. CDR3 bases: TGTGCCAGCTCACCACGGCAGAACACTGAAGCTTTCTTT.

This sequence joins TRBV27 and TRBJ1-5, with unresolved D. The germline V gene has CDR1 MNHEY and CDR2 SMNVEV (reference sequence). The CDR3 length is 13 residues. V shed 2 bases and J shed 5 bases, with 7 bases lying between them. The CDR3, as DNA: TGTGCCAGCAGTTTAGTCCCTTATCAGCCCCAGCATTTT. Protein product: CASSLVPYQPQHF.

This chain connects TRBV2 to TRBJ2-3; 9 bases fit TRBD1. Per the germline V gene, CDR1 is SNHLY and CDR2 is FYNNEI. This CDR3 is built from 14 residues. With 9 bases clipped from V and 4 bases from J, the junction kept 8 bases outside the gene matches. CDR3 nucleotides: TGTGCCAGTAGAGACAGGGGGGTGGCAGATACGCAGTATTTT. Translation: CASRDRGVADTQYF.

The chain combines TRBV29-1 with TRBJ2-5; TRBD2 is a possible D gene (5 bases). The CDR3 is 14 amino acids. V was cut by 4 bases and J by 5 bases, with 17 bases left in between. CDR1 is SQVTM, CDR2 ANQGSEA, per germline. The CDR3 here is CSVGLRLARETQYF. CDR3 nucleotide sequence: TGCAGCGTTGGGTTGAGGCTAGCCCGGGAGACCCAGTACTTC.

This rearrangement joins TRBV6-6 to TRBJ2-7; TRBD1 agrees at 8 bases. The CDR3 runs to 15 residues. V shed 0 bases and J 7 bases; nucleotides not matched to a gene: 8. Germline CDR1 reads MNHNY; CDR2 reads SVGAGI (reference sequence). The CDR3 DNA sequence: TGTGCCAGCAGTTACTCGAGGTGGACAGGGCAAGAGCAGTACTTC. Translated, it gives CASSYSRWTGQEQYF.

Here the CDR3 DNA reads TGTGCCAGCAGCCCAGTTGGCACAGATACGCAGTATTTT. Amino acid sequence: CASSPVGTDTQYF. This chain links TRBV13 with TRBJ2-3; D is ambiguous. CDR1 PRHDT and CDR2 FYEKMQ come from the germline V gene (reference sequence). Trimming removed 5 bases from V and 1 base from J, with 7 bases in between. This CDR3 has 13 amino acids.

This clone was recorded a few times. V gene TRBV5-1 combines with J gene TRBJ1-2, with a possible D match to TRBD1 (6 bases). CDR1 and CDR2 from the germline V gene are SGHRS and YFSETQ. This CDR3 is built from 13 residues. V lost 0 bases, J lost 6 bases, and 9 bases lay in between. CDR3 in amino acids: CASSLAGADGYTF. CDR3 bases: TGCGCCAGCAGCTTGGCGGGGGCGGATGGCTACACCTTC.

The chain joins TRBV7-9 to TRBJ2-7; D is perhaps TRBD1 or TRBD2 (5 bases each). The germline V gene has CDR1 SEHNR and CDR2 FQNEAQ (reference sequence). The CDR3 covers 13 residues. V lost 10 bases, J lost 1 base, and 14 bases lay in between. As DNA, the CDR3 is TGTGCCACGGGACCCCCTCTTTCCTACGAGCAGTACTTC. This translates into CATGPPLSYEQYF.

The chain links TRBV6-2 or TRBV6-3 to TRBJ1-6; no clear D gene. The V and J ends lost 0 bases and 13 bases respectively, with 22 bases between them. Germline V gene data show CDR1 as MNHEY and CDR2 as SVGEGT. This CDR3 comprises 17 residues. The CDR3 DNA sequence: TGTGCCAGCAGTTACTCGAGGGTTAGGGCCGTCAAGGCGCCCCTCCACTTT. Encoded protein: CASSYSRVRAVKAPLHF.

V is TRBV6-1 and J is TRBJ2-2; 8 nucleotides align to TRBD1. Per germline, CDR1 MNHNS and CDR2 SASEGT. The trim removed 4 bases at V and 6 bases at J, leaving 16 bases unmatched. The CDR3 totals 18 residues. CDR3: CASSGDEDREWYPGELFF. The CDR3 coding sequence is TGTGCCAGCAGTGGGGACGAGGACAGGGAATGGTATCCCGGGGAGCTGTTTTTT.

The chain links TRBV11-2 to TRBJ1-5; possibly TRBD1 for D (5 bases). Germline assignment: CDR1 SGHAT and CDR2 FQNNGV. The CDR3 spans 13 residues. V dropped 5 bases and J dropped 4 bases, with 9 bases sitting between them. This CDR3 reads CASSLDMNQPQHF. DNA for the CDR3: TGTGCCAGCAGCCTGGACATGAATCAGCCCCAGCATTTT.

The CDR3 nucleotides are TGTGCCAGCAGCTTGGGCCCTAGCGGGGGCCTTAGCACAGATACGCAGTATTTT. Translated: CASSLGPSGGLSTDTQYF. V gene TRBV5-6 combines with J gene TRBJ2-3, with 10 bases aligning to TRBD2. Losses at the gene ends were 0 bases for V and 0 bases for J; bases not matched to a gene: 7. The CDR3 sequence is 18 residues long. Germline CDR1 and CDR2: SGHDT and YYEEEE.

This clone appeared a few times. This chain uses TRBV11-2 with TRBJ2-7, with a tentative D call TRBD2 (6 bases). CDR1 and CDR2 from the germline V gene are SGHAT and FQNNGV. The CDR3 spans 12 residues. V was pared by 4 bases and J by 6 bases, with 10 bases between. Here the CDR3 DNA reads TGTGCCAGCAGCTCCTCGGGGGTCGAGCAGTACTTC. This sequence encodes CASSSSGVEQYF.